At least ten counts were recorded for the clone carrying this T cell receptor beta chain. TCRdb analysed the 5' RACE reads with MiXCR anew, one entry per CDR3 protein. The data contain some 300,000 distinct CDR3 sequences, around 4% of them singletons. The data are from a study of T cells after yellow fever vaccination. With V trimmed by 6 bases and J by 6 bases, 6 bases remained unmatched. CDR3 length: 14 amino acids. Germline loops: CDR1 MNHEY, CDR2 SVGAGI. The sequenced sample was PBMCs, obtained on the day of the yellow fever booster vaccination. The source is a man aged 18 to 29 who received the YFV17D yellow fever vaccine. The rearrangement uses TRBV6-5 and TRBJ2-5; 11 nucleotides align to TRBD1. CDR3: CASSPWTGGKTQYF. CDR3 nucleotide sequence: TGTGCCAGCAGCCCTTGGACAGGGGGCAAGACCCAGTACTTC.